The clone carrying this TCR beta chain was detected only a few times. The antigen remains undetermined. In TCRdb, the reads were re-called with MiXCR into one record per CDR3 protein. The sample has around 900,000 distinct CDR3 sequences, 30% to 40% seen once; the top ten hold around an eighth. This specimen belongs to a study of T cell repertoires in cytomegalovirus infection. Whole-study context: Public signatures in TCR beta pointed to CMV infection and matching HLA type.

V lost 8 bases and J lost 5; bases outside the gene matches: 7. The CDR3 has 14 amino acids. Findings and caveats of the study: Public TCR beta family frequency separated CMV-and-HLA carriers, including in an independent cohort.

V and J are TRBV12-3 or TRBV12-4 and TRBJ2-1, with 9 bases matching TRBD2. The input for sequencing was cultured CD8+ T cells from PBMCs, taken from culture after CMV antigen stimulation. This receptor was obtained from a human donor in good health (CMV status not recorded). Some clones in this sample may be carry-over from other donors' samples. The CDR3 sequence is CASGLAGIDNEQFF. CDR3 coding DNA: TGTGCCAGCGGTCTAGCGGGGATCGACAATGAGCAGTTCTTC.